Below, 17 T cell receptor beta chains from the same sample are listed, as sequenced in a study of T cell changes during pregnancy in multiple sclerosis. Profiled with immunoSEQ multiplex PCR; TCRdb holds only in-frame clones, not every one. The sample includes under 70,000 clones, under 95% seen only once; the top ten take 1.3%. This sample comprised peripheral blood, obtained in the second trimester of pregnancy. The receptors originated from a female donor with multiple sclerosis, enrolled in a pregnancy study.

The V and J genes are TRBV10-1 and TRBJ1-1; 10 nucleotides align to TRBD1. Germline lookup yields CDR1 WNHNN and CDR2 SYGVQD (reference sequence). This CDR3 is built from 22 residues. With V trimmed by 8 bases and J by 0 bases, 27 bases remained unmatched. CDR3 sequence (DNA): TGCGCCAGCGGGGGACCCCCGGGACAGGGGCGCACCCAGATCGTTATGAACACTGAAGCTTTCTTT. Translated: CASGGPPGQGRTQIVMNTEAFF.

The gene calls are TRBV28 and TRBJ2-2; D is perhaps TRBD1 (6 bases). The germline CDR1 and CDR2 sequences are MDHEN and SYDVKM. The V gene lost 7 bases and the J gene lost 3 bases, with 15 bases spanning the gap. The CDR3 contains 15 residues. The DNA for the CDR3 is TGTGCCAGCAAGCCCGGACAGACCTACACCGGGGAGCTGTTTTTT. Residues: CASKPGQTYTGELFF.

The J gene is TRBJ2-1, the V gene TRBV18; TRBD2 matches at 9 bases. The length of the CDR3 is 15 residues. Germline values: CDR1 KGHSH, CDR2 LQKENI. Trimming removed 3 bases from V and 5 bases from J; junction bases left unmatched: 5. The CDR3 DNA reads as TGTGCCAGCTCACCGACTAGCGGAACCGACAATGAGCAGTTCTTC. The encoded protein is CASSPTSGTDNEQFF.

Here the CDR3 reads CASSQGPDQPQHF. The CDR3 bases are TGCGCCAGCAGCCAGGGGCCTGATCAGCCCCAGCATTTT. V gene TRBV5-1 combines with J gene TRBJ1-5; D perhaps matches TRBD1 (6 bases). V dropped 4 bases and J dropped 5 bases, with 10 bases sitting between them. The germline CDR1 and CDR2 sequences are SGHRS and YFSETQ. This CDR3 has 13 residues.

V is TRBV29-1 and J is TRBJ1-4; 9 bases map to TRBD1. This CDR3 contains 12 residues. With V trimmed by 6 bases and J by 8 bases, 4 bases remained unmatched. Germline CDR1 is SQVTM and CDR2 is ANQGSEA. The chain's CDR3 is CSVRQGDEKLFF. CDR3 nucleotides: TGCAGCGTGAGACAGGGGGACGAAAAACTGTTTTTT.

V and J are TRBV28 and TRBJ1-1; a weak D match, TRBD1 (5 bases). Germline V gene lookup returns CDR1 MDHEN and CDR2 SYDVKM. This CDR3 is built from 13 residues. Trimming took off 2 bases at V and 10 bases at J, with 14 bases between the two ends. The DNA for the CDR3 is TGTGCCAGCAGTTTACCCAGGGTATGGGGAGCTTTCTTT. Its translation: CASSLPRVWGAFF.

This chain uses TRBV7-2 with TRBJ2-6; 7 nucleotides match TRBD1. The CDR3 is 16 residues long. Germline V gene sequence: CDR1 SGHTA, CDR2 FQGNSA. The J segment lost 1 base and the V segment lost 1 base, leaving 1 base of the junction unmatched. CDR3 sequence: CASSLEGASGANVLTF. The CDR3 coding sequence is TGTGCCAGCAGCTTAGAGGGGGCGTCTGGGGCCAACGTCCTGACTTTC.

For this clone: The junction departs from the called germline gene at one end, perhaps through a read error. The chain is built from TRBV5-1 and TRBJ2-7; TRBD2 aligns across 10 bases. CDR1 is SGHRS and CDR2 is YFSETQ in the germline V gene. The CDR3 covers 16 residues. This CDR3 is CASSLLAGPGSFEQYF. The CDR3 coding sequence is TGCGCCAGCAGCTTACTAGCGGGACCCGGATCCTTCGAGCAGTACTTC.

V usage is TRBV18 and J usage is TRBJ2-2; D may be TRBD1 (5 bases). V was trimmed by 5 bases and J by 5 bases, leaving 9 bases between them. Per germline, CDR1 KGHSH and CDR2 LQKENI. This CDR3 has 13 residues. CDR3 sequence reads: CASSTTVTGELFF. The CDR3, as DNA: TGTGCCAGCTCAACGACAGTGACCGGGGAGCTGTTTTTT.

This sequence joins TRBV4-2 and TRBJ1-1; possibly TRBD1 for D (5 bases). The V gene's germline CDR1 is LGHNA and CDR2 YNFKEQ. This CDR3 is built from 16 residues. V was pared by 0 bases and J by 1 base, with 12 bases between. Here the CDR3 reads CASSQDFGRENTEAFF. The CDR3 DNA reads TGTGCCAGCAGCCAAGATTTTGGCAGGGAGAACACTGAAGCTTTCTTT.

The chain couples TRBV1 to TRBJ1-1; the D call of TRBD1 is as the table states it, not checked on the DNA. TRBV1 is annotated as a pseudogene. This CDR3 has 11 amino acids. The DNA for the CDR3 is TGCACCAGCAGCCAAGAAGGGGTTGCTTTCTTT. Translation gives CTSSQEGVAFF.

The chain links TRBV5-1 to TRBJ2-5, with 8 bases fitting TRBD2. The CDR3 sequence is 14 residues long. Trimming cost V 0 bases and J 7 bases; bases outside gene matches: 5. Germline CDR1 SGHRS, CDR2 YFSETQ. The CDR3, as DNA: TGCGCCAGCAGCTTGGGGACTAGCCTGGGGACCCAGTACTTC. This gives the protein CASSLGTSLGTQYF.

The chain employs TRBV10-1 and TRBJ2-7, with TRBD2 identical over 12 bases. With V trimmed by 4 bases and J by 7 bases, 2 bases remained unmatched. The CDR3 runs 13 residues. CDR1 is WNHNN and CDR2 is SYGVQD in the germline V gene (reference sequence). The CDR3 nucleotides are TGCGCCAGCAGTGGGGGACTAGCGGGTGAGCAGTACTTC. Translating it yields CASSGGLAGEQYF.

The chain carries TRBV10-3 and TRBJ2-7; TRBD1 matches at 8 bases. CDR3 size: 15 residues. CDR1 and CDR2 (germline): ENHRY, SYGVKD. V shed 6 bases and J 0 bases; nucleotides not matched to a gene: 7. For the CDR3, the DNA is TGTGCCATCAGGACCGGGACAGGAAGCTCCTACGAGCAGTACTTC. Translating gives CAIRTGTGSSYEQYF.

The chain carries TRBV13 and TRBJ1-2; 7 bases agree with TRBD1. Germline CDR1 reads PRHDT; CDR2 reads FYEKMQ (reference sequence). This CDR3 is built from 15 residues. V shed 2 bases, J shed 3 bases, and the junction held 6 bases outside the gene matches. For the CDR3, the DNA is TGTGCCAGCAGCTTAAGGGGGCAGGGCGACTATGGCTACACCTTC. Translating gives CASSLRGQGDYGYTF.

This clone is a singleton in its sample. The CDR3 reads CASSSGQGYEQYF. In nucleotides, the CDR3 is TGCGCCAGCAGCTCCGGACAGGGCTACGAGCAGTACTTC. This chain joins TRBV5-1 and TRBJ2-7; TRBD1 aligns across 8 bases. Germline V gene data show CDR1 as SGHRS and CDR2 as YFSETQ. J gave up 3 bases and V 3 bases, and 2 bases lay outside the gene matches. The CDR3 consists of 13 residues.

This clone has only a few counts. The CDR3 coding sequence is TGTGCCAGCAGCGTAGTGGCAGGGCGCGGTATCCCTGAAGCTTTCTTT. It codes for CASSVVAGRGIPEAFF. The chain combines TRBV9 with TRBJ1-1; D perhaps matches TRBD1 (5 bases). CDR1 SGDLS and CDR2 YYNGEE come from the germline V gene. Trimming removed 0 bases from V and 6 bases from J, with 18 bases in between. CDR3 length: 16 amino acids.